The next 17 T cell receptor beta chains were all read from a single sample in a study of blood T cell repertoires in COVID-19 (dated by TCRdb to about 2020). To prepare the library, the immunoSEQ multiplex PCR assay was applied. Sourced from immuneACCESS, this table was stored by TCRdb with only in-frame sequences that have V and J called. A share of the clones is absent; for the studies checked, an unresolved V gene accounts for under half, and the remainder has no known explanation. Recorded for this sample are about 180,000 clones; 87% of them occurred a single time. The ten largest clones capture 1.6% of the sample. Sequenced: peripheral blood. These receptors originate from a woman aged 45-59 years with acute or convalescent COVID-19.

The chain uses TRBV25-1 and TRBJ1-5, with D possibly TRBD1 on 5 matching bases. Germline V gene lookup returns CDR1 MGHDK and CDR2 SYGVNS. The CDR3 runs to 16 residues. The V end was cut by 4 bases, the J end by 0 bases, with 13 bases between. The CDR3 region is CASSADSLYSNQPQHF. CDR3 DNA: TGTGCCAGCAGTGCAGACAGTCTCTATAGCAATCAGCCCCAGCATTTT.

This clone was observed once. The chain is built from TRBV2 and TRBJ2-2, with D unresolved. V was pared by 2 bases and J by 2 bases, with 15 bases between. The CDR3 extends over 17 amino acids. Germline-derived CDR1 and CDR2 are SNHLY and FYNNEI. CDR3 in DNA: TGTGCCAGCAGTGAATCAATTGGGCAGTTAAACACCGGGGAGCTGTTTTTT. Translation gives CASSESIGQLNTGELFF.

This chain connects TRBV11-3 to TRBJ2-3; D is unclear. Trimming stripped 4 bases from V and 8 bases from J, with 10 bases between. The CDR3 sequence is 12 residues long. The V gene's germline CDR1 is SGHNT and CDR2 YENEEA. CDR3 sequence (DNA): TGTGCCAGCAGCTCCCCATCGGGTACGCAGTATTTT. This gives the protein CASSSPSGTQYF.

The rearrangement uses TRBV10-3 and TRBJ2-6, with TRBD1 as a possible D gene (6 bases). The CDR3 is made up of 17 amino acids. V lost 2 bases and J lost 1, with 12 bases in between. Germline lookup yields CDR1 ENHRY and CDR2 SYGVKD. CDR3 DNA sequence: TGTGCCATCAGTGAGGGAGTTACAGGGTCTGGGGCCAACGTCCTGACTTTC. It yields the protein CAISEGVTGSGANVLTF.

V and J are TRBV6-1 and TRBJ1-1; 8 positions match TRBD1. After removal of 3 bases from V and 2 bases from J, the junction contained 14 bases not matched to a gene. The CDR3 totals 18 residues. Germline assignment: CDR1 MNHNS and CDR2 SASEGT. The CDR3 bases are TGTGCCAGCAGTGAGACCCCAGTTGGACAGGGAAGTAACACTGAAGCTTTCTTT. Encoded protein: CASSETPVGQGSNTEAFF.

This clone has only a few counts. V and J are TRBV7-9 and TRBJ1-6, with TRBD1 matching 11 bases. The ends lost 4 bases at V and 6 bases at J; junction bases unmatched: 8. The CDR3 sequence is 17 residues long. CDR1 SEHNR and CDR2 FQNEAQ come from the germline V gene (reference sequence). The CDR3 bases are TGTGCCAGCAGCTGGGGCGGACAGGGGGCTGGTAATTCACCCCTCCACTTT. Translated, it gives CASSWGGQGAGNSPLHF. Based on the CDR3 plus reference TRBV7-9 and TRBJ1-6, the full variable domain is DTGVSQNPRHKITKRGQNVTFRCDPISEHNRLYWYRQTLGQGPEFLTYFQNEAQLEKSRLLSDRFSAERPKGSFSTLEIQRTEQGDSAMYLCASSWGGQGAGNSPLHFGNGTRLTVT.

This chain joins TRBV19 and TRBJ1-1; 7 bases line up with TRBD1. V was clipped by 7 bases and J by 1 base; unmatched bases: 6. This CDR3 has 14 amino acids. CDR1 is LNHDA, CDR2 SQIVND, per germline (reference sequence). CDR3 amino acids: CASMQTGRNTEAFF. In DNA form, the CDR3 reads TGTGCCAGTATGCAGACAGGGCGGAACACTGAAGCTTTCTTT.

This chain joins TRBV27 and TRBJ1-1; 11 bases line up with TRBD1. The germline V gene has CDR1 MNHEY and CDR2 SMNVEV (reference sequence). Losses at the gene ends were 6 bases for V and 4 bases for J; bases not matched to a gene: 7. There are 15 residues in the CDR3. CDR3 nucleotide sequence: TGTGCCAGCAGGTGGACAGGGGGCGCGGGCACTGAAGCTTTCTTT. Translating gives CASRWTGGAGTEAFF.

This clone was recorded once. The rearrangement links TRBV11-3 to TRBJ1-5; no firm D call. Per the germline V gene, CDR1 is SGHNT and CDR2 is YENEEA. V lost 4 bases, J lost 0 bases, and 4 bases lay in between. The CDR3 is made up of 13 amino acids. This chain's CDR3 is CASSWSSNQPQHF. Written as DNA, the CDR3 is TGTGCCAGCAGCTGGAGTAGCAATCAGCCCCAGCATTTT.

The rearrangement joins TRBV18 to TRBJ1-3; D may be TRBD1 (6 bases). V was cut by 3 bases and J by 0 bases, with 12 bases left in between. Germline V gene data show CDR1 as KGHSH and CDR2 as LQKENI. The CDR3 runs to 16 residues. The CDR3 protein is CASSPGADSSGNTIYF. The CDR3 DNA sequence: TGTGCCAGCTCACCGGGGGCGGACAGCTCTGGAAACACCATATATTTT.

The chain joins TRBV7-8 to TRBJ1-1; tentatively, D is TRBD1 (6 bases). Deletions cut 3 bases from V and 7 bases from J, with 15 bases between. The CDR3 consists of 14 residues. CDR1 SGHVS and CDR2 FQNEAQ come from the germline V gene. The CDR3 DNA follows: TGTGCCAGCAGCTTCACCCAGGGGCGAGGTGAAGCTTTCTTT. Translating gives CASSFTQGRGEAFF.

The chain employs TRBV7-3 and TRBJ2-2; no firm D call. The CDR3 sequence is 14 residues long. Trimming took 1 base from V and 5 from J, leaving 8 bases between them. Germline assignment: CDR1 SGHTA and CDR2 FQGTGA. The CDR3 sequence: CASSLNFETGELFF. The CDR3 nucleotides read TGTGCCAGCAGCTTAAACTTCGAGACCGGGGAGCTGTTTTTT. The full variable domain, with the rest looked up from reference TRBV7-3 and TRBJ2-2, is GAGVSQTPSNKVTEKGKYVELRCDPISGHTALYWYRQSLGQGPEFLIYFQGTGAADDSGLPNDRFFAVRPEGSVSTLKIQRTERGDSAVYLCASSLNFETGELFFGEGSRLTVL.

The chain is built from TRBV5-5 and TRBJ1-4, with TRBD1 as a possible D gene (5 bases). CDR3 length: 14 residues. The V end lost 0 bases, the J end lost 6 bases, and 9 bases lay between the germline ends. Germline CDR1 is SGHKS and CDR2 is YYEKEE (reference sequence). The CDR3 spells CASSLGQRDEKLFF. DNA of the CDR3: TGTGCCAGCAGCTTGGGACAGCGCGATGAAAAACTGTTTTTT.

This chain joins TRBV18 and TRBJ2-4; 11 nucleotides line up with TRBD1. J lost 4 bases, V lost 4 bases, and 9 bases had no gene match. Germline-derived CDR1 and CDR2 are KGHSH and LQKENI. The CDR3 covers 17 residues. CDR3: CASSLPGQGGLKNIQYF. The CDR3 region has the DNA TGTGCCAGCTCACTGCCGGGACAGGGGGGCCTAAAAAACATTCAGTACTTC. The variable domain in full, with the rest retrieved from reference TRBV18 and TRBJ2-4, is NAGVMQNPRHLVRRRGQEARLRCSPMKGHSHVYWYRQLPEEGLKFMVYLQKENIIDESGMPKERFSAEFPKEGPSILRIQQVVRGDSAAYFCASSLPGQGGLKNIQYFGAGTRLSVL.

The sample holds one count of this clone. This sequence joins TRBV5-1 and TRBJ2-7, with D maybe TRBD1 (5 bases). V was shortened by 4 bases and J by 5 bases, with 16 bases between the two germline ends. Germline values: CDR1 SGHRS, CDR2 YFSETQ. The CDR3 contains 14 residues. The CDR3 here is CASSPATQGNEQYF. The CDR3 DNA follows: TGCGCCAGCAGCCCCGCTACCCAGGGTAACGAGCAGTACTTC.

The J gene is TRBJ1-3, the V gene TRBV7-2; D is possibly TRBD1 (6 bases). Germline CDR1 SGHTA, CDR2 FQGNSA. Trimming pared 1 base from V and 0 bases from J, leaving 10 bases between. CDR3 length: 16 amino acids. In DNA form, the CDR3 reads TGTGCCAGCAGCTTAGTAGGGGGGGCCTCTGGAAACACCATATATTTT. This encodes CASSLVGGASGNTIYF.

The chain combines TRBV28 with TRBJ1-6; D not certain. Trimming left V 1 base short and J 9 bases short, with 10 bases between. The germline CDR1 and CDR2 sequences are MDHEN and SYDVKM. The CDR3 length is 14 residues. The CDR3 DNA is TGTGCCAGCAGTTTATCGCTAGATCGTTCACCCCTCCACTTT. Amino acid sequence: CASSLSLDRSPLHF.